This T cell receptor beta chain was identified during a study of a mutant IDH1 vaccine in newly diagnosed glioma. Study-wide background: Initiation of the vaccine course occurred 4-6 weeks after radiotherapy alone, or alongside temozolomide cycles. Pretreatment consisted of radiotherapy, temozolomide, or both, with most receiving both.

Indicated time point: week 35, safety follow-up. The investigators gave 300 ug of mutant IDH1 20-mer peptide in each vaccine dose, together with topical imiquimod. Method: immunoSEQ multiplex PCR; TCRdb's copy keeps in-frame clones and lacks some. The sample comprises 40,000 to 55,000 clones, 76% of which are singletons, and 12% rests with the top ten. Comments on this clone: No antigen is known for it.

The germline CDR1 and CDR2 sequences are SSHAT and FNYEAQ (reference sequence). Unmatched junction bases numbered 3, after V lost 1 base and J lost 5 bases. CDR3 size: 15 residues. The sequence was obtained from a man in his forties or fifties with glioma. The chain employs TRBV7-7 and TRBJ2-1; 9 nucleotides agree with TRBD2. The sample in question was PBMCs, obtained from a glioma patient whose treatment included an IDH1 peptide vaccine. The CDR3 reads CASSLDLAGNNEQFF. The CDR3 DNA sequence: TGTGCCAGCAGCTTAGACCTAGCGGGGAACAATGAGCAGTTCTTC. The full variable domain, its missing parts supplied by reference TRBV7-7 and TRBJ2-1, is GAGVSQSPRYKVTKRGQDVTLRCDPISSHATLYWYQQALGQGPEFLTYFNYEAQPDKSGLPSDRFSAERPEGSISTLTIQRTEQRDSAMYRCASSLDLAGNNEQFFGPGTRLTVL.